Here is one TCR beta chain with its context. Its target antigen remains unknown. There are no base qualities to consult, and no much larger clone falls within one base. The cohort consisted of 600 to 750 healthy bone marrow donors. At the time of sampling, every cohort member was nominally healthy, though immune exposures that went unrecorded were likely present. CMV serostatus was recorded as positive for about 300 and negative for about 55% of the roughly 700 cohort members, whereas no CMV serostatus was recorded for the donor in question. A peripheral blood sample was collected from each donor, and TCR beta sequencing was performed on peripheral blood mononuclear cells. The Qiagen DNeasy Blood Extraction Kit was used to extract genomic DNA from the blood cell samples. Libraries came from the immunoSEQ multiplex PCR assay. A mixture of 60 forward primers for TCR Vbeta segments and 13 reverse primers for TCR Jbeta segments was used in the multiplex PCR. The CDR3 region of rearranged TCR beta genes was amplified from genomic DNA with a multiplex PCR assay. The Illumina HiSeq System was used to sequence the amplified TCR beta libraries as 87-base-pair reads. As for the authors' bioinformatics: In a later analysis, roughly 80 million unique TCR beta chains were counted across the 500 to 850 repertoires, and approximately 9.9 million of these chains were shared by at least two donors. To remove PCR and sequencing errors, raw reads were error-corrected and collapsed into unique sequences using a nearest-neighbor algorithm that merged closely related sequences. CDR3 sequences were aligned to IMGT reference sequences to assign V, D and J gene segments. Each retained sequence needed at least a six-nucleotide match to both a V gene segment and a J gene segment. A rearrangement counted as productive if the CDR3 had no stop codons and remained in frame with V and J, and every other rearrangement counted as non-productive. CDR3 was defined according to IMGT convention as the region running from the second conserved V-encoded cysteine to the conserved J-encoded phenylalanine. In an earlier analysis of 587 of the donors, sequences lacking an unambiguous match to a single V gene segment were excluded. An earlier analysis of about 590 of the donors classified V segments as functional when productive rearrangements were above 56.7% and as segregating when the standard deviation between donors was above 5%. A statistical classification framework was built for diagnosing cytomegalovirus status from the catalog of TCR beta chain sequences. A later analysis assigned V and J genes by comparing TCR nucleotide sequences with IMGT/GENE-DB human TR gene sequences. The TCRdist pipeline was used in a later analysis to assign CDR3 sequences and most-parsimonious VDJ recombination scenarios. A later analysis defined each TCR beta chain by its CDR3 amino acid sequence plus V-gene family, and excluded reads lacking a unique V-gene family. A later analysis removed 500 to 650 highly shared, low-generation-probability nucleotide sequences to deal with suspected cross-contamination and a sequencing artifact. In a later analysis, a clonal expansion index was calculated for each public chain from normalized within-repertoire ranks of inferred template counts. In a later analysis, generation probabilities were computed with a VDJ recombination model fitted to out-of-frame rearrangements, and the resulting probabilities were checked against IGoR. In a later analysis, TCR-TCR, TCR-HLA and TCR-CMV co-occurrence was scored with hypergeometric tests, and a repertoire-size bias correction was applied to TCR pairs. In a later analysis, false discovery rates were estimated by permuting HLA or CMV assignments 20 times. In a later analysis, co-occurring TCRs were grouped using DBSCAN, with TCRdist sequence similarity added in when clustering inside HLA-allele-positive subsets. Repertoires with fewer than 30,000 or more than 120,000 public chains were left out of co-occurrence clustering, as were four to six repertoires with anomalous nucleotide sharing. Not all clones reach the TCRdb copy of this immuneACCESS table, which keeps in-frame sequences only. Checked studies attribute under half of the gap to unresolved V genes and leave the rest unexplained. That table furnishes V, J and clone size, whereas the DNA furnished D and trimming. The sample table shows 250,000 or so clones, and approximately 81% are seen once. The ten largest make up 1.3% of the sample.

The source of the sample is a study of cytomegalovirus exposure and HLA in healthy donors (dated by TCRdb to about 2017). Context from the whole study: An earlier analysis of approximately 590 of the donors reported roughly 270 Gb of sequence data and 117 million unique TCR beta sequences from about 179 million T cells. In an earlier analysis of a few hundred of the donors, high-throughput TCR beta sequencing was used to judge whether each TCR beta V gene segment behaved as functional or pseudogenic. The study combined high-throughput TCR immunosequencing, statistical association of individual TCRs with disease status, and machine learning to predict cytomegalovirus infection status. In a later analysis, previously published TCR beta repertoires from 500 to 750 donors were re-analyzed and high-resolution HLA genotyping was added so that TCR occurrence patterns could be studied. Donor age, sex, ethnicity and CMV serostatus were compiled together with the repertoire data. Five DR-DQ haplotypes were treated as single units for association and clustering because of strong linkage in the cohort. Besides the first cohort of roughly 660 subjects, a separate validation cohort made up of 120 different subjects was used. An early release covering 550 to 650 HLA-typed donors comprised approximately 300 gigabases of sequencing data and 65 million to 100 million unique TCR sequences. In a later genetic analysis, genome-wide SNP genotypes for about 55% of the roughly 700 donors were used, and that subset was treated as a discovery cohort. The study aimed to test whether signatures of past pathogen exposure could be identified by cataloging public T cell receptors. Class I and class II HLA loci were covered by the typing at four-digit resolution. Typing coverage varied by locus: about 620-630 donors for A, B, C, DRB1 and DQB1; more than 500 for DQA1; approximately 610 for DPA1; roughly 450 for DPB1. The study used immunosequencing to profile the T cell repertoires of hundreds of subjects and linked those repertoires to cytomegalovirus serostatus. The later analysis used no new phenotypic data to find candidate immune exposures, relying instead on TCR beta sequences and their occurrence across donors. Among a few hundred genotyped donors of the cohort, an average of approximately 250,000 unique TCR beta nucleotide sequences were sequenced per donor, around a sixth of them non-productive. Of the roughly 400 genotyped donors, approximately 82% fell in the genetic ancestry cluster associated with self-reported Caucasian donors. All discovery cohort repertoires had been generated on a single sequencing platform. General findings and caveats noted by the study authors: In a later analysis, several top co-occurrence clusters were reported to appear linked to parvovirus B19, influenza, CMV and Epstein-Barr virus. A later analysis found that TCR association rates varied across HLA loci, with DRB1 alleles showing the most associated TCRs and HLA-C alleles the fewest. The authors suggested that the approach could potentially be extended to other disease states and immunological phenotypes. A later analysis associated 17,000 or so TCR beta sequences with specific HLA alleles at a false discovery rate of 0.05. Compared with equally common non-associated chains, HLA-associated TCR beta chains in a later analysis were more clonally expanded and had lower generation probabilities. Linkage disequilibrium might explain the correlated functional status among segregating V segments, but an unknown experimental factor could not be excluded. Immune exposure information for the cohort was limited to CMV serostatus. The cohort was sequenced for TCR beta chains only, and without alpha or paired-chain data the features that could be detected were limited. The 87-base-pair reads could not distinguish some IMGT-functional V segments, including TRBV6-2 and TRBV6-3, so those segments were excluded. Across donors, most TCR sequences were observed very rarely, whereas some public TCRs were present in many individuals. A further reported finding was that TCR beta sequences accurately predicted the HLA-A and HLA-B alleles for most subjects in the first cohort. The classifier was reported to diagnose cytomegalovirus status with high specificity and sensitivity in both the original cohort and the validation cohort. In the study, approximately 160 TCR beta chains were listed as associated with cytomegalovirus. When HLA alleles, especially DR and DQ, strongly co-occurred, TCR associations were difficult to assign to individual alleles. V-gene and J-gene trimming of TCR beta chains was associated with a missense DCLRE1C variant in a later genetic analysis, and the association was replicated in an independent cohort. Because some donors lacked HLA typing at each locus, the association tests relied only on the typed subset. Roughly uniform sequencing depth across donors was assumed in presence/absence analyses, although this assumption may not hold. Some 16 rarely observed V segments, including chromosome 9 orphons, were excluded from the earlier analysis of some 590 of the donors because counts were too low. A later genetic analysis reported fewer N-insertions in productive TCRs among donors in an Asian-associated ancestry cluster than the roughly 670-donor mean. In an earlier analysis of some 500 of the donors, most TCR beta V segments appeared in productive rearrangements about 87% or about 30% of the time, broadly matching IMGT annotations. A later analysis found that most CMV-associated TCR beta chains appeared HLA-restricted, with HLA associations seemingly driven largely by CMV exposure. A cluster of highly shared sequence variants was judged likely to be a technical artifact of the sequencing pipeline. A few of the identified cytomegalovirus-associated TCR beta chains were confirmed in vitro to be specific for cytomegalovirus antigens.

V loses 6 bases at its end and J loses 3 bases; junction bases beyond the gene matches: 6. From the cysteine up to the phenylalanine, the CDR3 has a length of 13 residues. Only the CDR3 region is kept as DNA, spanning 39 bases read in frame from base 1. The germline V gene supplies CDR1 SQVTM and CDR2 ANQGSEA. The rearranged segments are TRBV29-1 and TRBJ1-1, and TRBD1 aligns with 8 junction nucleotides. The origin of this receptor is a human donor in good health. Sequences were obtained from PBMCs. The nucleotides are TGCAGCGTAGATAAGGACAGGGACACTGAAGCTTTCTTT. This gives the protein CSVDKDRDTEAFF.